This T cell receptor (beta chain) derives from a study of blood T cell repertoires in COVID-19. About the study: Collection of acute and convalescent COVID-19 samples took place in the United States, Italy and Spain.

How the authors handled the data: Amplified reference gene primers provided the basis for estimating nucleated cell counts. TCRdb keeps only in-frame clones here, not all; method: immunoSEQ multiplex PCR. D and trimming were read from the DNA, whereas the V and J calls and clone size are those reported in that table. The sample lists around 310,000 clones; about nine tenths were seen once. Germline V CDR1 and CDR2: SGHRS, YFSETQ. This CDR3 is built from 14 residues. Trimming left V 2 bases short and J 4 bases short, with 13 bases between. Seattle enrolled patients during active infection and tracked them longitudinally. This clone has a single count.

The sequence came from a woman in her 30s with COVID-19, enrolled during active disease. Sample: peripheral blood. The V call is TRBV5-1, the J call TRBJ2-7, with a weak D call TRBD1 (6 bases). CDR3 coding DNA: TGCGCCAGCAGCTTAGGGGGAGCAGCTTACGAGCAGTACTTC. It encodes CASSLGGAAYEQYF.